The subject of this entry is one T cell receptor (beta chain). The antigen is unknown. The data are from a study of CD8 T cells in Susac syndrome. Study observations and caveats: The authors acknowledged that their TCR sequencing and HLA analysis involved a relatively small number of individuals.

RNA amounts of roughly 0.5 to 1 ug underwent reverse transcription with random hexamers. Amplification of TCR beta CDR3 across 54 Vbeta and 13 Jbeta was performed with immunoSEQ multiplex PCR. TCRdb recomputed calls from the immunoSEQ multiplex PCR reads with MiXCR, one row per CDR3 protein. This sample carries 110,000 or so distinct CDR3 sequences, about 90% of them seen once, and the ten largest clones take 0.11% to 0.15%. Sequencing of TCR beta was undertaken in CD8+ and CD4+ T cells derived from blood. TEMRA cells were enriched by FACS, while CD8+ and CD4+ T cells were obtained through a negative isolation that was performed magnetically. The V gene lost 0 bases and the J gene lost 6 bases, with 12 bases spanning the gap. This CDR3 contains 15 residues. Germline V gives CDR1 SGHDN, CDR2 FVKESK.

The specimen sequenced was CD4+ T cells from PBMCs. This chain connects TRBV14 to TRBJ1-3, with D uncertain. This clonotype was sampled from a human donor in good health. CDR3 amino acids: CASSQDRQSPNTIYF. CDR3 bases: TGTGCCAGCAGCCAAGATCGGCAGAGTCCAAACACCATATATTTT.